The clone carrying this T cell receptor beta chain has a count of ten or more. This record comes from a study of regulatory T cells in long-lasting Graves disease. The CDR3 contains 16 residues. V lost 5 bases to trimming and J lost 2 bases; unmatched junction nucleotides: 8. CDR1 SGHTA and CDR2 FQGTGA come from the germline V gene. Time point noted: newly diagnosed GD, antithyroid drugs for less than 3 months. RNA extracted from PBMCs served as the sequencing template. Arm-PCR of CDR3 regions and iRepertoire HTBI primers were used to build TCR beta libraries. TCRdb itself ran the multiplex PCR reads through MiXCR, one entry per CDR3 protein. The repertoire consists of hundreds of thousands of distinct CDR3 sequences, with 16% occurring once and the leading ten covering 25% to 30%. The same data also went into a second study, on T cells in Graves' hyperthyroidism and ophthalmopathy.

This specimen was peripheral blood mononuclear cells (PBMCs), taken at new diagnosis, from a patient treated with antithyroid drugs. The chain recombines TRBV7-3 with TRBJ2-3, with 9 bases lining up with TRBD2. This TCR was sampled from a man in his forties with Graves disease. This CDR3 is CASSPGTSRDTDTQYF. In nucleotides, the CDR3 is TGTGCCAGCAGCCCGGGGACTAGCCGGGACACAGATACGCAGTATTTT.